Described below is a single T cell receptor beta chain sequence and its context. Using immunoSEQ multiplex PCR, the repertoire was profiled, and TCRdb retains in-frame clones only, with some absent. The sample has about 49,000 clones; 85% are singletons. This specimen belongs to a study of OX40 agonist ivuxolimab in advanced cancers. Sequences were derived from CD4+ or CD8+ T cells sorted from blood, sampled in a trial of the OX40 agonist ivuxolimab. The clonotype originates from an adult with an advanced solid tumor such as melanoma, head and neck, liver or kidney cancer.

CDR3 loop: CASSLPDWESSDEQYF. The CDR3 coding sequence is TGTGCCAGCAGTCTACCGGACTGGGAGAGTTCGGACGAGCAGTACTTC. The rearrangement links TRBV28 to TRBJ2-7; perhaps TRBD2 as D (5 bases). CDR1 and CDR2 from the germline V gene are MDHEN and SYDVKM. V gave up 5 bases and J gave up 5 bases, with 22 bases separating them. This CDR3 is 16 amino acids long.